The text below deals with one T cell receptor (beta chain). Amplification used 60 Vbeta primers and 13 Jbeta primers. Repertoires were generated with immunoSEQ multiplex PCR, while TCRdb's copy carries only in-frame clones and drops some. The sample lists 160,000 or so clones; more than 60% were seen once. The CDR3 spans 18 residues. The trim removed 1 base at V and 3 bases at J, leaving 10 bases unmatched. Germline CDR1 and CDR2: SGHDN and FVKESK. This specimen comes from a study of cytomegalovirus exposure and HLA in healthy donors. Study in general: Out of 150 million to 200 million T cells, an earlier analysis found roughly 110 million unique TCR beta sequences in total.

The V and J genes are TRBV14 and TRBJ2-2; 8 bases agree with TRBD2. This receptor was taken from a human donor in good health. Sequencing used PBMCs. CDR3 nucleotides: TGTGCCAGCAGCCAAGGTCCGCGTCGCGGGGGGTACACCGGGGAGCTGTTTTTT. This sequence encodes CASSQGPRRGGYTGELFF.